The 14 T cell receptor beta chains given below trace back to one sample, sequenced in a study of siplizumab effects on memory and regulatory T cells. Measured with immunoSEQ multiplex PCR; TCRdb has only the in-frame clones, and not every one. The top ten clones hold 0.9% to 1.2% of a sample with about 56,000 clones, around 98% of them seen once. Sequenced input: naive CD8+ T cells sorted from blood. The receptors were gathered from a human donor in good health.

The CDR3 bases are TGCGCCAGCAGCCAAGATTTCAGGCCAGGGGGAAACACCATATATTTT. Translated, it gives CASSQDFRPGGNTIYF. The V gene is TRBV4-1, the J gene TRBJ1-3; D might be TRBD1 (5 bases). The germline gives CDR1 MGHRA, CDR2 YSYEKL. The CDR3 is 16 amino acids. The ends were cut back, 0 bases at V and 4 bases at J, with 13 bases in the middle.

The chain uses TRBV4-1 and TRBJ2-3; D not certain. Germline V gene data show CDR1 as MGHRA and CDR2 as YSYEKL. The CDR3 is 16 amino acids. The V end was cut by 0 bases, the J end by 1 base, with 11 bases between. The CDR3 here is CASSQDPSGGTDTQYF. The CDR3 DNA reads TGCGCCAGCAGCCAAGATCCTAGTGGGGGCACAGATACGCAGTATTTT.

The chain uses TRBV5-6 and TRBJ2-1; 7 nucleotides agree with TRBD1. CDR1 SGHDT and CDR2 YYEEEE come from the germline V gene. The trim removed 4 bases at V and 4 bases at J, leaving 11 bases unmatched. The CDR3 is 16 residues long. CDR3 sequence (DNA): TGTGCCAGCAGCGTTAATCGGGACAGTTTGTACAATGAGCAGTTCTTC. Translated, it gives CASSVNRDSLYNEQFF. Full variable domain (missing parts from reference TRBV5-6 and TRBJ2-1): DAGVTQSPTHLIKTRGQQVTLRCSPKSGHDTVSWYQQALGQGPQFIFQYYEEEERQRGNFPDRFSGHQFPNYSSELNVNALLLGDSALYLCASSVNRDSLYNEQFFGPGTRLTVL.

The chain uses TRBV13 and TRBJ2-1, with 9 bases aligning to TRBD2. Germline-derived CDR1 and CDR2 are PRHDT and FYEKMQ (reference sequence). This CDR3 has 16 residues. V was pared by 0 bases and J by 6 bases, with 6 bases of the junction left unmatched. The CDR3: CASSLGLGGRGNEQFF. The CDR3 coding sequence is TGTGCCAGCAGCTTAGGGCTCGGCGGGAGGGGCAATGAGCAGTTCTTC.

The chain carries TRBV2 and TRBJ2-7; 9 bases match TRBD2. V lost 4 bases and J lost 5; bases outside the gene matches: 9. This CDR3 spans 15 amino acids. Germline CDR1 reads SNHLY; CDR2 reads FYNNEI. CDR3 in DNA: TGTGCCAGCAGTGTACTTGCGGGAGGGGACAACGAGCAGTACTTC. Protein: CASSVLAGGDNEQYF.

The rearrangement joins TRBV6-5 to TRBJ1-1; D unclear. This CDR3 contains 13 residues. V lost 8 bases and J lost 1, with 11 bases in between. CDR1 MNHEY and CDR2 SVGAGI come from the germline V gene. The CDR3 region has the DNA TGTGCCAGCGTAGGACTCCCGAACACTGAAGCTTTCTTT. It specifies CASVGLPNTEAFF.

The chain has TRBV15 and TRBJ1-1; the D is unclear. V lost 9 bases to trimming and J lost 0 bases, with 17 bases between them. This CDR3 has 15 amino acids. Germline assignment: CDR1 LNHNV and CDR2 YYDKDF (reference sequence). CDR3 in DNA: TGTGCCACTGCTAGGGATTTGGGGATGAACACTGAAGCTTTCTTT. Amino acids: CATARDLGMNTEAFF.

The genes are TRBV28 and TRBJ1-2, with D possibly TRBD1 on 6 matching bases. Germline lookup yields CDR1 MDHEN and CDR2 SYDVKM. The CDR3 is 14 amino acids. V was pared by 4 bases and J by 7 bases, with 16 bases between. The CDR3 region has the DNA TGTGCCAGCAGTTACATTCAGGGGTTTCGTGGCTACACCTTC. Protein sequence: CASSYIQGFRGYTF.

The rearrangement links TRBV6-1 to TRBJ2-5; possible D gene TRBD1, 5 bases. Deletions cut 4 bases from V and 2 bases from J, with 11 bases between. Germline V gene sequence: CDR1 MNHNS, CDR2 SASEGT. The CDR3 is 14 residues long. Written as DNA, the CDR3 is TGTGCCAGCAGTGTGACAGTAGCTCAAGAGACCCAGTACTTC. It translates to CASSVTVAQETQYF.

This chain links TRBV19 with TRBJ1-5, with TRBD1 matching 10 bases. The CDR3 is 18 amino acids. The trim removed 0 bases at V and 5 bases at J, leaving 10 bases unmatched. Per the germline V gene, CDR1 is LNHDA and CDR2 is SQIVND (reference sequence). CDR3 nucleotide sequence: TGTGCCAGTAGTATAGATATTGGGACAGGGGTATACCATCAGCCCCAGCATTTT. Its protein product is CASSIDIGTGVYHQPQHF.

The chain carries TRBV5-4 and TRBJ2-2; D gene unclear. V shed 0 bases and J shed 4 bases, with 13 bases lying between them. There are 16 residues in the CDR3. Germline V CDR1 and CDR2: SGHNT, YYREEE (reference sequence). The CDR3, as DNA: TGTGCCAGCAGCTTGGAAATCTCCGGGTCCACCGGGGAGCTGTTTTTT. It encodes CASSLEISGSTGELFF.

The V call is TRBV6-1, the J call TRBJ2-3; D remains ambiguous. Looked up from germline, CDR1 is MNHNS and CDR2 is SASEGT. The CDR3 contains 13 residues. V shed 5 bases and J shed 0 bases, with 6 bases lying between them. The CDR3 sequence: CASSTESTDTQYF. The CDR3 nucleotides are TGTGCCAGCAGTACTGAAAGCACAGATACGCAGTATTTT.

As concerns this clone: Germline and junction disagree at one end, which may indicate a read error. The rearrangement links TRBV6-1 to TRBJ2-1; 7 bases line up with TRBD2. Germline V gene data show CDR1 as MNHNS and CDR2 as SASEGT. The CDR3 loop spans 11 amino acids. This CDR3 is CASSEVGLLLF. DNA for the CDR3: TGTGCCAGCAGTGAAGTGGGACTACTGCTCTTC.

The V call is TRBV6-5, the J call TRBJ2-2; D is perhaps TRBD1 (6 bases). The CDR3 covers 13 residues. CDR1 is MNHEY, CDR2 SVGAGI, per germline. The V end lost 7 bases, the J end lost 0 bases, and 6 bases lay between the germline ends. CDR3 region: CASKGANTGELFF. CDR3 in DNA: TGTGCCAGCAAGGGGGCGAACACCGGGGAGCTGTTTTTT.